Shown below are 9 T cell receptor beta chains from a single sample sequenced in a study of cytomegalovirus exposure and HLA in healthy donors. The PCR contained 60 Vbeta and 13 Jbeta primers. Produced via immunoSEQ multiplex PCR; TCRdb's table is partial and in-frame only. The data hold 140,000 to 150,000 clones, with 76% observed a single time. The specimen was PBMCs. The receptors shown here come from a woman aged 40 to 55 in good health and CMV-seronegative.

The V gene is TRBV28, the J gene TRBJ2-7; 11 nucleotides agree with TRBD1. The germline V gene has CDR1 MDHEN and CDR2 SYDVKM. The V gene end was trimmed by 8 bases and the J gene end by 2 bases; junction bases not matched to a gene: 5. The CDR3 has 14 residues. CDR3 in amino acids: CASYGTGGTYEQYF. The CDR3 DNA sequence: TGTGCCAGCTACGGGACAGGGGGGACCTACGAGCAGTACTTC.

Comments on this clone: One end of the junction does not line up with germline, which may come from a read error. The same CDR3 is also encoded by other DNA sequences in this sample. The gene calls are TRBV5-1 and TRBJ2-7; TRBD1 agrees at 12 bases. Germline V gene lookup returns CDR1 SGHRS and CDR2 YFSETQ. The CDR3 totals 18 residues. CDR3 sequence reads: CASSLLFRGQGASYEQYF. The CDR3, as DNA: TGTGCCAGCAGCTTGTTATTTCGGGGACAGGGGGCTTCCTACGAGCAGTACTTC.

This clone was picked up a small number of times. The chain combines TRBV6-6 with TRBJ1-3, with D uncertain. CDR3 length: 14 residues. V lost 6 bases to trimming and J lost 0 bases, with 9 bases between them. CDR1 is MNHNY, CDR2 SVGAGI, per germline (reference sequence). CDR3 sequence reads: CASSPILSGNTIYF. CDR3 sequence (DNA): TGTGCCAGCAGCCCTATCCTCTCTGGAAACACCATATATTTT.

The chain carries TRBV5-3 and TRBJ2-7, with 8 bases fitting TRBD1. TRBV5-3 is an ORF, with its function uncertain. V shed 0 bases and J 9 bases; nucleotides not matched to a gene: 5. The CDR3 is 13 amino acids. The CDR3 DNA sequence: TGTGCCAGAAGCTTGGGACAGGGGATAGGGCAGTACTTC. Translating it yields CARSLGQGIGQYF.

The gene calls are TRBV6-5 and TRBJ1-1; D is unclear. Trimming cost V 2 bases and J 3 bases, with 7 bases left between them. The CDR3 is 13 residues long. The germline V gene has CDR1 MNHEY and CDR2 SVGAGI. DNA for the CDR3: TGTGCCAGCAGTTACCAACTCCACACTGAAGCTTTCTTT. The encoded protein is CASSYQLHTEAFF.

The rearrangement uses TRBV4-2 and TRBJ1-3; D is possibly TRBD1 (5 bases). The germline V gene has CDR1 LGHNA and CDR2 YNFKEQ. Trimming took 1 base from V and 0 from J, leaving 19 bases between them. The CDR3 totals 19 residues. Here the CDR3 reads CASSQGHGDPEGSGNTIYF. The CDR3 bases are TGTGCCAGCAGCCAAGGTCACGGGGACCCGGAGGGCTCTGGAAACACCATATATTTT.

This chain joins TRBV4-2 and TRBJ2-2; 12 bases align to TRBD2. The junction had 21 bases not matched to a gene; V was cut back by 1 base and J by 0 bases. Germline CDR1 LGHNA, CDR2 YNFKEQ. There are 24 residues in the CDR3. The CDR3 sequence: CASSQVWGGTFTSGRISNTGELFF. CDR3 coding DNA: TGTGCCAGCAGCCAAGTTTGGGGCGGTACGTTCACTAGCGGGAGGATATCGAACACCGGGGAGCTGTTTTTT.

The chain is built from TRBV27 and TRBJ2-7; the match to TRBD1 covers 10 bases. Trimming cost V 2 bases and J 4 bases; bases outside gene matches: 5. Germline CDR1 MNHEY, CDR2 SMNVEV (reference sequence). CDR3 length: 15 residues. DNA for the CDR3: TGTGCCAGCAGTTTAAGGGGGACAGGGGAATACGAGCAGTACTTC. Translating it yields CASSLRGTGEYEQYF.

This chain uses TRBV19 with TRBJ2-7, with D perhaps matching TRBD1 (7 bases). Germline V gene sequence: CDR1 LNHDA, CDR2 SQIVND (reference sequence). Trimming left V 7 bases short and J 3 bases short, with 13 bases between. This CDR3 region has 13 residues. The CDR3 region has the DNA TGTGCCAGTACTCCCCAGGGGGGCTACGAGCAGTACTTC. This sequence encodes CASTPQGGYEQYF.